This T cell receptor beta chain was sequenced in a study of vaccination effects on CD4 cells after COVID-19. Study-wide context: Participants got two doses of BNT162b2 or mRNA-1273 vaccine.

CDR3 length equals 16 residues. Looked up from germline, CDR1 is SGHDN and CDR2 is FVKESK. The J segment lost 4 bases and the V segment lost 5 bases, leaving 10 bases of the junction unmatched. The protocol was immunoSEQ multiplex PCR, while the TCRdb copy is restricted to in-frame clones and leaves out a portion. The table shows about 27,000 clones, with around 70% occurring only once. Sequencing was preceded by expansion of antigen-specific CD4+ T cells with viral peptide pools in the ViraFEST assay. Following a 10-day culture, CD4+ T cells were purified. Vaccinated participants had no history of SARS-CoV-2 infection and tested negative for nucleocapsid antibodies. Cultures used more than 1.5 million PBMC per well, approximately 9.6 IU/ml IL-2 and 9.5 to 10 ug/ml peptides. Cells had half their medium changed to IL-2 medium on days 3 and 7. For this clone: The antigen is undetermined.

Sequenced here: CD4+ T cells from PBMCs cultured with SARS-CoV-2 spike peptides, sampled before COVID-19 vaccination. J is TRBJ2-1 and V is TRBV14, with 8 bases that match TRBD1. This TCR was sampled from a human donor who received a COVID-19 vaccine. The CDR3 sequence is CASSDRTGQVYNEQFF. The CDR3 bases are TGTGCCAGCAGCGATAGAACGGGACAGGTTTACAATGAGCAGTTCTTC.